The entry below describes one T cell receptor beta chain. Original handling: Amplified reference gene primers provided the basis for estimating nucleated cell counts. The protocol was immunoSEQ multiplex PCR, while the TCRdb copy is restricted to in-frame clones and leaves out a portion. V, J and clone size reflect that table, while D and trimming were determined from the DNA. The table includes 35,000 to 50,000 clones, approximately 85% detected once. This record comes from a study of blood T cell repertoires in COVID-19. The overall study: Samples representing acute and convalescent COVID-19 were sourced from the United States, Italy and Spain. PBMCs, B-cell-depleted T cells, or T cells were the source of the cDNA or gDNA that made up the material.

There are 15 residues in the CDR3. With 6 bases removed from V and 0 bases from J, the gap between germline ends came to 14 bases. Germline lookup yields CDR1 MNHEY and CDR2 SVGAGI. Input material: peripheral blood. The chain couples TRBV6-5 to TRBJ1-1; D ambiguous. The TCR was taken from a human donor in a cohort sampled during active COVID-19. CDR3 amino acids: CASSSPTLMNTEAFF. In nucleotides, the CDR3 is TGTGCCAGCAGCTCCCCGACACTTATGAACACTGAAGCTTTCTTT.